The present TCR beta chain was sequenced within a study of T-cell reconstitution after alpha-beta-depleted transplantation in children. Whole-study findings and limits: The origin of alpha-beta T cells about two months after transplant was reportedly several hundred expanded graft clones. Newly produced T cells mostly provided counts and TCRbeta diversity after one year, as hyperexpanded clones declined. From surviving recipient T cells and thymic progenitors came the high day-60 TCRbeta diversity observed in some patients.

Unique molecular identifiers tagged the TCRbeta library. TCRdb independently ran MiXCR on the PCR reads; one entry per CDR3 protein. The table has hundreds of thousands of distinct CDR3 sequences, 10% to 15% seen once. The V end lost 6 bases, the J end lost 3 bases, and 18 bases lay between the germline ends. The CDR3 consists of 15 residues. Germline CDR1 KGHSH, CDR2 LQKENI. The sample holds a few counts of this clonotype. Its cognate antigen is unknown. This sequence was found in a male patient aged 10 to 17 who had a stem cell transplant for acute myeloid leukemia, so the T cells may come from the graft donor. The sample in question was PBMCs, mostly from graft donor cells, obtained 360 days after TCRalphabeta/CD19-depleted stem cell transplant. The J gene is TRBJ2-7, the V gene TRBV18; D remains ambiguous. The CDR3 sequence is CASSHFSTLNYEQYF. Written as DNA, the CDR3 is TGTGCCAGCTCCCATTTTTCAACGCTTAACTACGAGCAGTACTTC.